One and the same sample provided the 14 T cell receptor beta chains below, sequenced in a study of healthy donors' naive CD4 and CD8 T cells. Each TCR library used around 500 ng of total RNA and a linear amplification protocol. TCRdb called the reads again in MiXCR, with one record for every CDR3 protein. The data contain some 190,000 distinct CDR3 sequences, around 70% of them singletons. What was sequenced was naive CD4+ and CD8+ T cells sorted from blood, pooled from several donors. The receptors shown here come from a pool of human donors in good health; the sample pools cells from several healthy donors.

This clonotype was counted a few times. The chain uses TRBV29-1 and TRBJ1-5, with 7 bases that match TRBD1. CDR1 is SQVTM and CDR2 is ANQGSEA in the germline V gene. This CDR3 comprises 12 residues. After removal of 7 bases from V and 5 bases from J, the junction contained 5 bases not matched to a gene. CDR3 coding DNA: TGCAGCGCCCGACAGGGAGATCAGCCCCAGCATTTT. Amino acid sequence: CSARQGDQPQHF.

The chain is built from TRBV11-2 and TRBJ1-2; D is ambiguous. The CDR3 loop spans 13 amino acids. V was cut by 3 bases and J by 2 bases, with 7 bases left in between. Per germline, CDR1 SGHAT and CDR2 FQNNGV. Written as DNA, the CDR3 is TGTGCCAGCAGCTTCTTAGCCAACTATGGCTACACCTTC. The encoded protein is CASSFLANYGYTF.

This clonotype was detected only a few times. The chain has TRBV5-5 and TRBJ2-5; D gene ambiguous. Germline V lookup: CDR1 SGHKS, CDR2 YYEKEE (reference sequence). V was pared by 0 bases and J by 1 base, with 4 bases between. CDR3 length equals 13 residues. The CDR3 nucleotides are TGTGCCAGCAGCTTGGGACCCCAAGAGACCCAGTACTTC. Its translation: CASSLGPQETQYF.

This chain links TRBV6-1 with TRBJ1-6, with D possibly being TRBD1 (6 bases). This CDR3 has 13 residues. CDR1 is MNHNS and CDR2 is SASEGT in the germline V gene. Trimming left V 7 bases short and J 10 bases short, with 14 bases between. CDR3 nucleotide sequence: TGTGCCAGCACCTCCGTACAGGGATCACCCCTCCACTTT. It encodes CASTSVQGSPLHF.

The V and J genes are TRBV15 and TRBJ1-2; perhaps TRBD1 as D (6 bases). V shed 3 bases and J shed 4 bases, with 18 bases lying between them. The CDR3 totals 16 residues. The germline V gene encodes CDR1 LNHNV and CDR2 YYDKDF (reference sequence). The CDR3 here is CATSSGQISQRYGYTF. The CDR3 nucleotides are TGTGCCACCAGCAGTGGACAGATATCTCAACGCTATGGCTACACCTTC.

This clonotype occurred once. V and J are TRBV10-3 and TRBJ2-7; 11 bases map to TRBD1. This CDR3 comprises 14 residues. CDR1 and CDR2 (germline): ENHRY, SYGVKD. V lost 9 bases to trimming and J lost 4 bases; unmatched junction nucleotides: 8. CDR3 nucleotide sequence: TGTGCCATAGCCGAGGACAGGGGGCTGTACGAGCAGTACTTC. The encoded protein is CAIAEDRGLYEQYF.

V and J are TRBV10-3 and TRBJ2-7; 9 nucleotides match TRBD1. The CDR3 is made up of 13 amino acids. Looked up from germline, CDR1 is ENHRY and CDR2 is SYGVKD. V lost 6 bases to trimming and J lost 7 bases; unmatched junction nucleotides: 7. CDR3 in DNA: TGTGCCATCAGCCCGGGACAGGGTCGGGAGCAGTACTTC. It translates to CAISPGQGREQYF.

This chain links TRBV6-5 with TRBJ1-2; D remains ambiguous. The CDR3 has 16 residues. Trimming shortened V by 1 base and J by 8 bases, and 20 bases separated the two germline ends. Per the germline V gene, CDR1 is MNHEY and CDR2 is SVGAGI. The CDR3 sequence is CASSYFPADLGGGYTF. The CDR3 DNA reads as TGTGCCAGCAGTTACTTTCCCGCGGATTTAGGCGGAGGCTACACCTTC.

This chain connects TRBV13 to TRBJ1-1; D is perhaps TRBD1 (5 bases). From germline, CDR1 is PRHDT and CDR2 FYEKMQ (reference sequence). The CDR3 is 18 residues long. V lost 5 bases, J lost 0 bases, and 22 bases lay in between. CDR3 sequence reads: CASSLGTEEILLNTEAFF. The CDR3 DNA reads TGTGCCAGCAGCCTCGGGACGGAAGAGATCCTATTGAACACTGAAGCTTTCTTT.

V is TRBV5-1 and J is TRBJ1-3, with D hard to call. Germline lookup yields CDR1 SGHRS and CDR2 YFSETQ. The CDR3 sequence is 17 residues long. V was clipped by 1 base and J by 1 base, with 15 bases between them. The CDR3 reads CASSLIDGGGSGNTIYF. The CDR3 DNA follows: TGCGCCAGCAGCTTGATAGATGGCGGTGGATCTGGAAACACCATATATTTT. The full variable domain, rest sourced from reference TRBV5-1 and TRBJ1-3, is KAGVTQTPRYLIKTRGQQVTLSCSPISGHRSVSWYQQTPGQGLQFLFEYFSETQRNKGNFPGRFSGRQFSNSRSEMNVSTLELGDSALYLCASSLIDGGGSGNTIYFGEGSWLTVV.

This clonotype occurred a few times. This chain uses TRBV5-1 with TRBJ2-1; tentatively, D is TRBD2 (5 bases). CDR3 length: 16 residues. Trimming left V 3 bases short and J 1 base short, with 14 bases between. Germline V gene sequence: CDR1 SGHRS, CDR2 YFSETQ. CDR3 loop: CASSWTLAESYNEQFF. The CDR3 DNA follows: TGCGCCAGCAGCTGGACCCTAGCTGAGTCCTACAATGAGCAGTTCTTC.

The sample holds a few counts of this clonotype. The chain joins TRBV5-4 to TRBJ2-5; possibly TRBD2 for D (5 bases). There are 13 residues in the CDR3. Per germline, CDR1 SGHNT and CDR2 YYREEE (reference sequence). Trimming took off 0 bases at V and 3 bases at J, with 6 bases between the two ends. The CDR3 bases are TGTGCCAGCAGCTTGGTCGGGGAAGAGACCCAGTACTTC. Protein sequence: CASSLVGEETQYF.

This clonotype was seen just once. The rearrangement joins TRBV11-2 to TRBJ2-3, with a weak D call TRBD2 (5 bases). Germline values: CDR1 SGHAT, CDR2 FQNNGV. With 4 bases removed from V and 2 bases from J, the gap between germline ends came to 13 bases. This CDR3 has 15 residues. CDR3 DNA sequence: TGTGCCAGCAGCTCATTACTAGGGTCCACAGATACGCAGTATTTT. It is translated as CASSSLLGSTDTQYF.

The rearrangement uses TRBV6-5 and TRBJ2-7; TRBD2 matches at 10 bases. The CDR3 contains 15 residues. V was clipped by 6 bases and J by 0 bases; unmatched bases: 5. Germline V gives CDR1 MNHEY, CDR2 SVGAGI. CDR3 region: CASSRTSGASYEQYF. The DNA of the CDR3 is TGTGCCAGCAGCCGGACTAGCGGAGCCTCCTACGAGCAGTACTTC.